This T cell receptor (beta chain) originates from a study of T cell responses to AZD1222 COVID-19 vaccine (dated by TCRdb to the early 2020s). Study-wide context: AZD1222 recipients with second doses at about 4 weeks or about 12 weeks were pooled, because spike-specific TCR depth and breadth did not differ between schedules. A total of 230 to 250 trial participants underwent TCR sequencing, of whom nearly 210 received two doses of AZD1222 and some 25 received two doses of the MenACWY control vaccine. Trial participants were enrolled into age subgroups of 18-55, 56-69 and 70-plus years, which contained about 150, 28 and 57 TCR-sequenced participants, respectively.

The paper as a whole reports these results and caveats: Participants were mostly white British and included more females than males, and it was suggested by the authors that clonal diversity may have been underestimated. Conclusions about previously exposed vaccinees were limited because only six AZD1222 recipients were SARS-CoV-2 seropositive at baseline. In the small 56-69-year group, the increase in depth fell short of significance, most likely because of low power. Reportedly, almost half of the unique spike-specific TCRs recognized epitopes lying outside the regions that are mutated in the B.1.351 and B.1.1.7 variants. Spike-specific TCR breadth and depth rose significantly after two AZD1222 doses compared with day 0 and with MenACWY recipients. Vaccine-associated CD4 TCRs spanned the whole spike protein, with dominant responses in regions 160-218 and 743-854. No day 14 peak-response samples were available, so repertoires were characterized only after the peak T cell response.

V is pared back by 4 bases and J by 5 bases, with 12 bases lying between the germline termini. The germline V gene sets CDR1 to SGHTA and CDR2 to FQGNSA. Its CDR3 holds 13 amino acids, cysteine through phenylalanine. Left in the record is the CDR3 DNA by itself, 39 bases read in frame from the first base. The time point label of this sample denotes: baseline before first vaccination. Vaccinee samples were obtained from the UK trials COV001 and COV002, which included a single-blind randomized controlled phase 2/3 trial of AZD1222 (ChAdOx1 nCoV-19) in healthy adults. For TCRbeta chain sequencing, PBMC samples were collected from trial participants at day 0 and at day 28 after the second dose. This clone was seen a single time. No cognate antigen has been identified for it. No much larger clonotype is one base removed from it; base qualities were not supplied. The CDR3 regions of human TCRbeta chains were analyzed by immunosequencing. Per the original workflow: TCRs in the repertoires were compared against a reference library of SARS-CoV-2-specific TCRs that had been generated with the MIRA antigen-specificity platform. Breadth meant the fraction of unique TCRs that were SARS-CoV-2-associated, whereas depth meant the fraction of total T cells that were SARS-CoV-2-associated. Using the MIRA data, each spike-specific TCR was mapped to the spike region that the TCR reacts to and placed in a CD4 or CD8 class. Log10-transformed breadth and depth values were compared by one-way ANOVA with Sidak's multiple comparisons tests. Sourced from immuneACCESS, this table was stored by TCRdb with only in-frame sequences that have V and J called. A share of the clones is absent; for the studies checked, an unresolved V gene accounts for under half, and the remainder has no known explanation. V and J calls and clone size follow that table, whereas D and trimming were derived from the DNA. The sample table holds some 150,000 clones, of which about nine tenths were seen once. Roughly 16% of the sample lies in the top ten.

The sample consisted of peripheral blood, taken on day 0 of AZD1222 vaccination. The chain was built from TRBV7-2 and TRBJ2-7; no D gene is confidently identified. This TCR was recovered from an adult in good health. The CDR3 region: CASSSFGSHEQYF. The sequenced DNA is TGTGCCAGCAGCTCGTTCGGCAGCCACGAGCAGTACTTC.